This T cell receptor beta chain was identified in a study of CD8+CD57+ T cells in acquired aplastic anemia. General study points: Patients and controls shared nearly 30 CD8+ CDR3 sequences, highly expressed in patients. CD8+ Simpson's diversity in patients was not significantly different from that in controls.

In germline, CDR1 is LGHNA, CDR2 YNFKEQ. There are 13 residues in the CDR3. The template for TCR beta VDJ and CDR3 sequence profiling was genomic DNA. TCRdb independently ran MiXCR on the reads; one entry per CDR3 protein. This table has 150,000 to 200,000 distinct CDR3 sequences, about 47% appearing once. Details on this clonotype: The antigen remains unidentified. A much larger clone differs from this one at a single base, so this may be a read error.

The origin of this receptor is a human donor in good health. V usage is TRBV4-2 and J usage is TRBJ1-1; 7 bases agree with TRBD1. Specimen: sorted CD4+, CD8+, or CD8+CD57+ T cells (not recorded which) from PBMCs. This CDR3 is CACSQRTGDGTFF. The CDR3 region has the DNA TGTGCCTGCAGCCAACGCACAGGGGATGGGACTTTCTTT.